A single sample gave rise to the 24 T cell receptor beta chains below, sequenced in a study of tissue T cells after allogeneic stem cell transplantation. This sample's time point: mouse harvest day 7 after allogeneic transplant. Mouse grafts combined 10^7 T-cell-depleted bone marrow cells with 10^6 splenic CD5+ T cells. The data were produced by immunoSEQ multiplex PCR, yet TCRdb's version contains in-frame clones alone and is incomplete. This table holds 6,500 to 8,000 clones, 45% to 65% found once. The specimen sequenced was gut tissue. The receptors originated from a female BALB/c mouse given C57BL/6 T cells with graft-versus-host disease after an allogeneic hematopoietic cell transplant.

This clone has more than one count but fewer than ten. Here the gene names and germline are mouse. Sequencing ends 1 residue short of the CDR3 end; the germline J gene provides the rest. This sequence joins TRBV31 and TRBJ1-2; 7 bases are a match to TRBD1. V lost 0 bases and J lost 0; bases outside the gene matches: 1. Germline CDR1 reads GKSSPN; CDR2 reads SITVG. This CDR3 spans 14 amino acids. CDR3 bases read: TGTGCCTGGAGTCTCAGGGGGGCAAACTCCGACTACACC. As protein: CAWSLRGANSDYT. In full, the CDR3 is CAWSLRGANSDYTF.

Points on this clone: These gene names are mouse names. The read finishes 1 residue shy of the CDR3 end, and the germline J gene is used to complete it. V is TRBV14 and J is TRBJ2-1; 9 bases map to TRBD1. There are 14 residues in the CDR3. Per germline, CDR1 SGHDT and CDR2 FRDEAV. Trimming removed 1 base from V and 4 bases from J; junction bases left unmatched: 0. This CDR3 reads CASSFGTGYAEQFF. Partial CDR3 DNA: TGTGCCAGCAGTTTCGGGACAGGGTATGCTGAGCAGTTC.

On this clone: The genes are named according to mouse. The sequenced CDR3 bases are TGTGCCAGCAGTCAGGGTGCAGAAACGCTGTAT. It encodes CASSQGAETLY. From start to end, the CDR3 is CASSQGAETLYF. The chain joins TRBV26 to TRBJ2-3; no firm D call. Read data end 1 residue before the CDR3 end; the end is taken from the germline J gene. CDR1 and CDR2 (germline): KGHPV, FQNQEV (reference sequence). V was shortened by 4 bases and J by 1 base, with 3 bases between the two germline ends. The CDR3 totals 12 residues.

Turning to this clone: Genes and germline come from the mouse. The CDR3 end is not reached by the read, which stops 1 residue before it; the germline J gene fills it in. V gene TRBV26 combines with J gene TRBJ2-4, with TRBD1 matching over 9 bases. This CDR3 region has 15 residues. The trim removed 6 bases at V and 1 base at J, leaving 5 bases unmatched. The germline V gene encodes CDR1 KGHPV and CDR2 FQNQEV (reference sequence). The part of the CDR3 DNA that was read is TGTGCCAGCAGCCGGGACAGGGAGGGTCAAAACACCTTGTAC. Its translation is CASSRDREGQNTLY. In full, the CDR3 reads CASSRDREGQNTLYF.

As for this clone: Gene names and germline match the mouse. The CDR3 is cut off 1 residue early in the read; its end comes from the germline J gene. V is TRBV26 and J is TRBJ1-1, with TRBD1 as a possible D gene (6 bases). Trimming cost V 6 bases and J 3 bases, with 8 bases left between them. In germline, CDR1 is KGHPV, CDR2 FQNQEV (reference sequence). The CDR3 has 12 residues. The CDR3 DNA, read in part, is TGTGCCAGCAGCAACAGGGACACAGAAGTCTTC. Encoded protein: CASSNRDTEVF. The CDR3 in its entirety is CASSNRDTEVFF.

On this clone: Each gene name is a mouse one. The CDR3 extends 1 residue past the end of the read, so its final part is completed from the germline J gene. The rearrangement uses TRBV13-3 and TRBJ1-4; D call uncertain. Germline lookup yields CDR1 NNHDY and CDR2 SYVADS. The CDR3 loop spans 13 amino acids. V lost 0 bases and J lost 4, with 4 bases in between. The covered CDR3 bases are TGTGCCAGCAGTGATGGAGGCAACGAAAGATTATTT. This encodes CASSDGGNERLF. The full CDR3 sequence reads CASSDGGNERLFF.

In its sample, this clone was seen a few times. Any gene name here is a mouse gene name. CDR3 in amino acids: CASSQGQYEQYF. Partial CDR3 DNA: TGTGCCAGCAGTCAGGGACAGTATGAACAGTAC. The genes are TRBV14 and TRBJ2-7, with TRBD1 identical over 7 bases. The CDR3 end is not reached by the read, which stops 1 residue before it; the germline J gene fills it in. J gave up 4 bases and V 4 bases, and 2 bases lay outside the gene matches. CDR3 length: 12 residues. The germline V gene encodes CDR1 SGHDT and CDR2 FRDEAV.

Concerning this clone: Gene names and germline match the mouse. The read falls 1 residue short of the CDR3 end, and the missing part is taken from the germline J gene. V and J are TRBV12-1 and TRBJ2-4; D is undetermined. Trimming shortened V by 4 bases and J by 1 base, and 5 bases separated the two germline ends. Germline CDR1 SGHSN, CDR2 HYEKVE. This CDR3 region has 12 residues. CDR3 DNA, as far as it was read: TGTGCCAGCTCGGGAGGTCAAAACACCTTGTAC. This translates into CASSGGQNTLY. The whole CDR3 region reads CASSGGQNTLYF. The full variable domain, rest sourced from reference TRBV12-1 and TRBJ2-4, is DSGVVQSPRHIIKEKGGRSVLTCIPISGHSNVVWYQQTLGKELKFLIQHYEKVERDKGFLPSRFSVQQFDDYHSEMNMSALELEDSAMYFCASSGGQNTLYFGAGTRLSVL.

Note on this clone: The listed genes are named as in mouse. The CDR3 end is not reached by the read, which stops 1 residue before it; the germline J gene fills it in. The chain carries TRBV16 and TRBJ2-7, with 7 bases that match TRBD2. The germline CDR1 and CDR2 sequences are SGHSA and FRNQAP. V shed 3 bases, J shed 4 bases, and the junction held 3 bases outside the gene matches. The length of the CDR3 is 13 residues. CDR3 residues: CASSFTGVYEQYF. Incomplete CDR3 DNA: TGTGCAAGCAGCTTCACTGGGGTATATGAACAGTAC.

On this clone itself: The listed genes are named as in mouse. The CDR3 is cut off 1 residue early in the read; its end comes from the germline J gene. V and J are TRBV26 and TRBJ2-7; 7 bases agree with TRBD1. CDR1 KGHPV and CDR2 FQNQEV come from the germline V gene (reference sequence). The CDR3 has 14 residues. V lost 4 bases and J lost 3; bases outside the gene matches: 6. The CDR3 bases that were read are TGTGCCAGCAGTCGTCCCGGGACAGTCTATGAACAGTAC. This gives the protein CASSRPGTVYEQY. Given in full, the CDR3 is CASSRPGTVYEQYF.

A word on this clone: Gene names are the mouse ones. The DNA read from the CDR3 is TGTGCCAGCAGCCCCCGACTGGGGGGTAATGCTGAGCAGTTC. Translating it yields CASSPRLGGNAEQF. The full CDR3 protein is CASSPRLGGNAEQFF. The chain carries TRBV3 and TRBJ2-1; 10 nucleotides agree with TRBD2. The read comes to an end 1 residue before the CDR3 does, leaving the germline J gene to fill in the end. CDR1 is SNHLY and CDR2 is FYNGKV in the germline V gene (reference sequence). The CDR3 covers 15 residues. V was clipped by 5 bases and J by 5 bases; unmatched bases: 6.

As concerns this clone: The listed genes are named as in mouse. The same CDR3 can be traced to other DNA sequences in this sample. The CDR3 spells CASSLGTGGYEQYF. The covered CDR3 bases are TGTGCCAGCAGCTTGGGGACAGGGGGCTATGAACAGTAC. The chain is built from TRBV3 and TRBJ2-7; 11 positions match TRBD1. The CDR3 end is not reached by the read, which stops 1 residue before it; the germline J gene fills it in. V dropped 3 bases and J dropped 3; count of bases not matched to a gene: 1. CDR1 and CDR2 from the germline V gene are SNHLY and FYNGKV (reference sequence). This CDR3 is 14 amino acids long.

Concerning this clone itself: Germline and genes here are mouse. The CDR3 end lies 1 residue beyond the end of the read and is filled in from the germline J gene. This sequence joins TRBV3 and TRBJ2-2; D ambiguous. Trimming cost V 1 base and J 2 bases, with 2 bases left between them. Germline V CDR1 and CDR2: SNHLY, FYNGKV (reference sequence). This CDR3 comprises 13 residues. The CDR3 bases that were read are TGTGCCAGCAGCTTAGAGAACACCGGGCAGCTCTAC. Its protein product is CASSLENTGQLY. In full, the CDR3 reads CASSLENTGQLYF.

As to this clone: Germline and genes: mouse. The missing CDR3 end, 1 residue past where the read stops, is filled in from the germline J gene. The J gene is TRBJ2-7, the V gene TRBV23; the table gives TRBD1 as D, unverified against the DNA. Germline lookup yields CDR1 KGHTA and CDR2 FQNQQP. The length of the CDR3 is 13 residues. The sequenced CDR3 bases are TGCTCCAGCAGCAGGGACAGGGGAGGGGAACAGTAC. Protein sequence: CSSSRDRGGEQY. In full, the CDR3 is CSSSRDRGGEQYF. The complete variable domain, with remaining parts taken from reference TRBV23 and TRBJ2-7, reads DAAVTQKPRYLIKMKGQEAEMKCIPEKGHTAVFWYQQKQSKELKFLIYFQNQQPLDQIDMVKERFSAVCPSSSLCSLGIRTCEAEDSALYLCSSSRDRGGEQYFGPGTRLTVL.

In regard to this clone: These gene names are mouse names. The read gets to within 1 residue of the CDR3 end, and the germline J gene fills in the rest. This chain links TRBV19 with TRBJ2-3; 12 bases map to TRBD2. Germline assignment: CDR1 FNHDT and CDR2 SITEND (reference sequence). Unmatched junction bases numbered 4, after V lost 4 bases and J lost 1 base. The CDR3 runs to 16 residues. The CDR3 sequence: CASSRTGGGCAETLYF. The part of the CDR3 DNA that was read is TGTGCCAGCAGTCGGACTGGGGGGGGCTGTGCAGAAACGCTGTAT.

With regard to this clone: Here the gene names and germline are mouse. The read falls 1 residue short of the CDR3 end, and the missing part is taken from the germline J gene. V and J are TRBV13-1 and TRBJ2-7, with 13 bases fitting TRBD2. The CDR3 spans 14 residues. Germline CDR1 and CDR2: NSHNY and SYGAGN. V shed 7 bases, J shed 5 bases, and the junction held 6 bases outside the gene matches. The DNA read from the CDR3 is TGTGCCAGCGGACTGGGGGGGCGAGTAGATGAACAGTAC. Encoded protein: CASGLGGRVDEQY. The entire CDR3 protein reads CASGLGGRVDEQYF.

In regard to this clone: The germline and genes are mouse ones. Read data end 1 residue before the CDR3 end; the end is taken from the germline J gene. The chain carries TRBV26 and TRBJ2-5, with unresolved D. The CDR3 has 13 residues. Germline values: CDR1 KGHPV, CDR2 FQNQEV (reference sequence). Trimming removed 2 bases from V and 3 bases from J, with 6 bases in between. The CDR3 protein is CASSLNSQDTQYF. CDR3 DNA, as far as it was read: TGTGCCAGCAGTCTGAACAGTCAAGACACCCAGTAC.

This clone appeared a few times. Mouse germline and gene names are used. The CDR3 is cut off 1 residue early in the read; its end comes from the germline J gene. The genes are TRBV26 and TRBJ1-6, with D hard to call. TRBJ1-6 is an ORF for which the function is uncertain. The V gene's germline CDR1 is KGHPV and CDR2 FQNQEV (reference sequence). The V end lost 6 bases, the J end lost 0 bases, and 6 bases lay between the germline ends. This CDR3 region has 14 residues. The sequenced CDR3 bases are TGTGCCAGCAGCAGGACTTCCTATAATTCGCCCCTCTAC. Its translation is CASSRTSYNSPLY. The complete CDR3 sequence is CASSRTSYNSPLYF.

In regard to this clone: The gene symbols are mouse symbols. The CDR3 sequence is CASSPGQYQDTQYF. The CDR3 DNA, read in part, is TGTGCCAGCAGCCCTGGACAGTACCAAGACACCCAGTAC. The rearrangement joins TRBV26 to TRBJ2-5, with D tentatively TRBD1 (6 bases). Sequencing ends 1 residue short of the CDR3 end; the germline J gene provides the rest. The CDR3 contains 14 residues. Per germline, CDR1 KGHPV and CDR2 FQNQEV (reference sequence). V dropped 6 bases and J dropped 1 base, with 11 bases sitting between them.

This clone appeared a single time. Gene names are the mouse ones. The read ends 1 residue shy of where the CDR3 ends; the end is completed using the germline J gene. The genes are TRBV13-2 and TRBJ2-5; D not certain. Germline CDR1 is NNHNN and CDR2 is SYGAGS (reference sequence). The germline V and J ends were trimmed by 5 bases and 0 bases, with 10 bases remaining between them. This CDR3 spans 14 amino acids. Partial CDR3 DNA: TGTGCCAGCGGCTTAACTTTTAACCAAGACACCCAGTAC. Translating gives CASGLTFNQDTQY. The CDR3 reads in full as CASGLTFNQDTQYF.

This clone has just one count. Germline and genes: mouse. The read terminates 1 residue before the CDR3 end, so the remaining end is supplied by the germline J gene. The rearrangement uses TRBV1 and TRBJ2-1; 8 positions match TRBD1. The germline V gene encodes CDR1 NSQYPW and CDR2 LRSPGD (reference sequence). The ends lost 4 bases at V and 5 bases at J; junction bases unmatched: 4. This CDR3 has 14 residues. CDR3 residues: CTCSVGQGNAEQFF. The sequenced part of the CDR3 DNA is TGCACCTGCAGTGTAGGACAGGGTAATGCTGAGCAGTTC.

Relative to its sample, this clone is medium-sized. Genes here carry mouse names. With the read ending 1 residue before the CDR3 end, the germline J gene is used to fill in that end. The chain uses TRBV31 and TRBJ2-7; the D is unclear. This CDR3 is built from 11 residues. CDR1 and CDR2 (germline): GKSSPN, SITVG. V was pared by 0 bases and J by 3 bases, with 3 bases between. CDR3 loop: CAWSLDYEQYF. Partial CDR3 DNA: TGTGCCTGGAGTCTGGACTATGAACAGTAC.

Concerning this clone itself: The listed genes are named as in mouse. The CDR3 end is not reached by the read, which stops 1 residue before it; the germline J gene fills it in. The V call is TRBV15, the J call TRBJ2-2; D gene unclear. CDR1 and CDR2 from the germline V gene are SGHND and FRSKSL. The V end was cut by 8 bases, the J end by 0 bases, with 4 bases between. The CDR3 loop spans 12 amino acids. The CDR3 region is CASGTNTGQLYF. CDR3 DNA, as far as it was read: TGTGCCAGCGGCACAAACACCGGGCAGCTCTAC.

A word on this clone: Mouse gene names and germline throughout. The DNA ends 1 residue before the CDR3 does, and the rest of the CDR3 is filled in from the germline J gene. The chain employs TRBV26 and TRBJ1-1; tentative D call: TRBD1 (6 bases). CDR3 size: 13 residues. The germline V gene has CDR1 KGHPV and CDR2 FQNQEV (reference sequence). V lost 2 bases to trimming and J lost 5 bases, with 9 bases between them. CDR3 bases read: TGTGCCAGCAGTCTGCCTCAGGGGACAGAAGTCTTC. As protein: CASSLPQGTEVF. The CDR3 as a whole reads CASSLPQGTEVFF.